A selection of T cell receptor beta chains follows, all from one sample in a study of blood T cell repertoires in COVID-19. TCRdb's copy holds only in-frame clones and misses some; the assay was immunoSEQ multiplex PCR. The data hold fewer than 70,000 clones, with around 91% observed a single time. Specimen: peripheral blood. Receptors originate from a man aged 50 to 59 with acute or convalescent COVID-19. CDR3s include the opening cysteine and the closing phenylalanine or tryptophan. D genes are given only for firm matches. A row's size may be missing; if present it is once, few, many or a size class.

TRBV5-1	TRBD1	.	TRBJ1-2	CASSLGQGAVGYTF	TGCGCCAGCAGCTTGGGTCAGGGGGCCGTTGGCTACACCTTC
TRBV15	.	.	TRBJ1-5	CATSREEENQPQHF	TGTGCCACCAGCAGAGAAGAGGAAAATCAGCCCCAGCATTTT
TRBV19	.	.	TRBJ1-4	CASRGGYGEKLFF	TGTGCCAGTAGGGGGGGTTACGGTGAAAAACTGTTTTTT
TRBV19	.	.	TRBJ1-2	CASSPEWYGYTF	TGTGCCAGTAGTCCTGAGTGGTATGGCTACACCTTC
TRBV5-1	.	.	TRBJ2-3	CASSLDRGGADTQYF	TGCGCCAGCAGCTTGGACAGGGGAGGAGCAGATACGCAGTATTTT
TRBV27	TRBD1	.	TRBJ1-4	CASSRVGQGFGNEKLFF	TGTGCCAGCAGCCGGGTGGGACAGGGGTTCGGTAATGAAAAACTGTTTTTT
TRBV28	.	.	TRBJ1-3	CASSPRTGKSGNTIYF	TGTGCCAGCAGTCCCCGGACGGGAAAATCTGGAAACACCATATATTTT
TRBV28	TRBD1	.	TRBJ2-7	CASRPGQTYEQYF	TGTGCCAGCAGACCGGGACAGACCTACGAGCAGTACTTC
TRBV4-2	.	.	TRBJ1-4	CASSSQGGGTEKLFF	TGTGCCAGCAGCTCGCAGGGAGGGGGGACTGAAAAACTGTTTTTT
TRBV24-1	.	.	TRBJ1-2	CATSDSVFYGYTF	TGTGCCACCAGTGATTCTGTCTTTTATGGCTACACCTTC
TRBV5-4	TRBD1	once	TRBJ1-1	CASKAGGAFTEAFF	TGTGCCAGCAAGGCAGGGGGCGCTTTCACTGAAGCTTTCTTT
TRBV9	.	.	TRBJ2-7	CASSVSPGTYEQYF	TGTGCCAGCAGCGTAAGCCCGGGTACCTACGAGCAGTACTTC
TRBV28	.	.	TRBJ1-6	CASSFWAAGHSPLHF	TGTGCCAGCAGTTTTTGGGCAGCAGGACACTCACCCCTCCACTTT
TRBV5-4	TRBD1	.	TRBJ1-1	CASSPRQGVTTEAFF	TGTGCCAGCAGCCCAAGACAGGGGGTGACCACTGAAGCTTTCTTT
TRBV11-3	.	.	TRBJ2-2	CASNRGQRYTGELFF	TGTGCCAGCAACAGAGGCCAGCGGTACACCGGGGAGCTGTTTTTT
TRBV5-6	TRBD1	.	TRBJ2-2	CASRGQGFGELFF	TGTGCCAGCAGGGGACAGGGGTTTGGGGAGCTGTTTTTT
TRBV5-8	TRBD1	.	TRBJ2-5	CASSLVLGQGQETQYF	TGTGCCAGCAGCTTGGTCCTCGGACAGGGCCAAGAGACCCAGTACTTC
TRBV24-1	.	.	TRBJ2-1	CATSDRWGHNEQFF	TGTGCCACCAGTGATCGGTGGGGGCACAATGAGCAGTTCTTC
TRBV5-1	.	.	TRBJ1-5	CASSFGGDQPQHF	TGCGCCAGCAGCTTCGGAGGAGATCAGCCCCAGCATTTT
TRBV5-1	.	.	TRBJ2-7	CASSLFPGQPPYEQYF	TGCGCCAGCAGCTTGTTTCCCGGACAGCCCCCCTACGAGCAGTACTTC
TRBV5-1	TRBD1	.	TRBJ2-2	CASSLDRGAGTGELFF	TGCGCCAGCAGCTTAGACAGGGGAGCGGGCACCGGGGAGCTGTTTTTT
TRBV9	.	.	TRBJ1-2	CASSAGLDRSDGYTF	TGTGCCAGCAGCGCAGGCTTGGACAGAAGCGATGGCTACACCTTC
TRBV11-3	TRBD1	.	TRBJ1-1	CASSFQGDTEAFF	TGTGCCAGCAGCTTCCAGGGGGACACTGAAGCTTTCTTT
TRBV9	TRBD2	few	TRBJ2-1	CASSVVGGRGEQFF	TGTGCCAGCAGCGTAGTTGGCGGGAGGGGTGAGCAGTTCTTC
TRBV5-1	.	once	TRBJ1-2	CASSLVDKSLHGYTF	TGCGCCAGCAGCTTGGTAGACAAGTCCTTACATGGCTACACCTTC
TRBV20-1	TRBD2	.	TRBJ2-7	CSASRTSSYEQYF	TGCAGTGCTAGTCGGACTAGCTCCTACGAGCAGTACTTC
TRBV29-1	TRBD2	.	TRBJ2-4	CSVRMRAGGPSIQYF	TGCAGCGTTAGAATGCGGGCGGGAGGGCCAAGCATTCAGTACTTC
TRBV20-1	TRBD2	.	TRBJ2-3	CSASSGGVSGSGLF	TGCAGTGCTAGTTCGGGGGGGGTTAGCGGGAGCGGCCTTTTT
TRBV28	.	.	TRBJ2-1	CASSPVASTGHSYNEQFF	TGTGCCAGCAGTCCCGTCGCATCGACAGGTCATTCCTACAATGAGCAGTTCTTC
TRBV4-1	TRBD2	.	TRBJ2-1	CASSQALAGPHNEQFF	TGCGCCAGCAGCCAAGCCTTAGCGGGTCCCCACAATGAGCAGTTCTTC
TRBV5-6	.	.	TRBJ1-3	CASTRGGSGNTIYF	TGTGCCAGCACCCGGGGGGGCTCTGGAAACACCATATATTTT
TRBV11-3	TRBD1	.	TRBJ1-6	CASSKGQGNSPLHF	TGTGCCAGCAGTAAGGGACAGGGAAATTCACCCCTCCACTTT
TRBV6-5	.	.	TRBJ1-2	CASSYSSGIYGYTF	TGTGCCAGCAGTTACTCGTCAGGGATCTATGGCTACACCTTC
TRBV5-1	TRBD2	.	TRBJ2-1	CASSVELAGDPNEQFF	TGCGCCAGCAGCGTGGAATTAGCGGGAGATCCGAATGAGCAGTTCTTC
TRBV28	TRBD1	.	TRBJ1-2	CASSFPGQEGMGGYTF	TGTGCCAGCAGTTTTCCGGGACAGGAGGGCATGGGGGGCTACACCTTC
TRBV5-5	.	once	TRBJ1-5	CASSLGGQANQPQHF	TGTGCCAGCAGCTTGGGGGGGCAGGCCAATCAGCCCCAGCATTTT